One and the same sample provided the 2 T cell receptor beta chains below, sequenced in a study of T cells in Graves' hyperthyroidism and ophthalmopathy. The CDR3 regions of TCR beta were amplified from RNA transcripts. The TCR CDR3 was amplified in a first-round RT-PCR using the HTBI primer set. TCRdb recomputed calls from the multiplex PCR reads with MiXCR, one row per CDR3 protein. Among some 400,000 distinct CDR3 sequences, about 15% were seen once, and the ten largest hold around 10%. The sequenced sample consisted of blood. Every receptor here comes from a woman aged 55-69 years with Graves' hyperthyroidism.

This chain joins TRBV10-3 and TRBJ2-5; D could derive from TRBD1 or TRBD2 (5 bases each). The CDR3 is 14 residues long. In germline, CDR1 is ENHRY, CDR2 SYGVKD. V shed 5 bases and J shed 2 bases, with 12 bases lying between them. This chain's CDR3 is CAISPTGAQETQYF. CDR3 sequence (DNA): TGTGCCATCAGTCCCACCGGGGCTCAAGAGACCCAGTACTTC.

This clonotype was recorded many times. The chain links TRBV27 to TRBJ2-5, with 7 bases lining up with TRBD1. Germline V gene lookup returns CDR1 MNHEY and CDR2 SMNVEV (reference sequence). V gave up 3 bases and J gave up 4 bases; unmatched junction bases: 14. This CDR3 has 17 amino acids. CDR3 loop: CASSFKPPGQLAETQYF. CDR3 bases: TGTGCCAGCAGTTTTAAACCCCCGGGACAGCTAGCAGAGACCCAGTACTTC.